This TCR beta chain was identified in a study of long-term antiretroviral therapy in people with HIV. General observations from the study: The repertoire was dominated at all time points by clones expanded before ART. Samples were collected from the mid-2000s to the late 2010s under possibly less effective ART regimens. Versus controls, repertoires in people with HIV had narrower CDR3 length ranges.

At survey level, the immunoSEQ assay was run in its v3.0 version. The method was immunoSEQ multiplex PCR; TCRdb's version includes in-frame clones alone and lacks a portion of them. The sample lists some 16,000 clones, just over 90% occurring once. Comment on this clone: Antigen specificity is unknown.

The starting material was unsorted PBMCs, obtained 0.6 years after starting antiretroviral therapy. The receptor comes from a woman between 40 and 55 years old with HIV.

The CDR3 here is CASSQASGMGDRSYEQYF. As DNA, the CDR3 is TGCGCCAGCAGCCAGGCAAGTGGGATGGGGGACAGGTCCTACGAGCAGTACTTC. This chain joins TRBV4-1 and TRBJ2-7; 8 nucleotides align to TRBD1. Per the germline V gene, CDR1 is MGHRA and CDR2 is YSYEKL. J lost 1 base, V lost 3 bases, and 14 bases had no gene match. The CDR3 totals 18 residues.